This TCR beta chain was captured in a study of T cell responses to AZD1222 COVID-19 vaccine. Overall study: Pooled samples include second doses given at about 4 or 12 weeks.

The protocol was immunoSEQ multiplex PCR, while the TCRdb copy is restricted to in-frame clones and leaves out a portion. The sample contains 90,000 to 110,000 clones, about 91% of which appear only once. V shed 8 bases, J shed 7 bases, and the junction held 6 bases outside the gene matches. Germline V gene lookup returns CDR1 LNHDA and CDR2 SQIVND (reference sequence). This CDR3 region has 13 residues. The J gene is TRBJ1-5, the V gene TRBV19; TRBD1 matches 9 bases. This sample comprised peripheral blood, obtained on day 0 of AZD1222 vaccination. This clonotype originated in an adult in good health. The CDR3 DNA reads as TGTGCCAGTGATTTGGACAGGGGACAGCCCCAGCATTTT. It yields the protein CASDLDRGQPQHF.